This paragraph reports one TCR beta chain. What it binds is unknown. V was shortened by 2 bases and J by 1 base, with 6 bases between the two germline ends. Germline V gene lookup returns CDR1 LGHNA and CDR2 YSLEER. CDR3 length: 15 residues. Primers used in a second PCR of about 7 to 12 cycles were a sample-barcoded 5' primer and a J-beta primer mix. TCRdb processed the 5' RACE reads anew with MiXCR; each CDR3 protein has one entry. The data contain nearly 800,000 distinct CDR3 sequences, just under 25% of them singletons. The sample comes from a study of blood T cells in healthy people across ages. Notes on the study in general: Fewer expanded clones and more diversity marked long-lived versus aged donors. Percentage of naive T cells showed a strong correlation with TCR beta diversity.

These data also formed part of another study, on T cells of mothers and their children. In that study: The donor cohort consisted of a few healthy Caucasian mothers and their six children. From each mother came over 8 million TCR beta CDR3 reads, and from each child came 3 million to 3.5 million.

The chain joins TRBV4-3 to TRBJ2-6; D not certain. The receptor was isolated from a boy aged 10-17 years in good health. Sequences were obtained from blood. Here the CDR3 DNA reads TGCGCCAGCAGCCAATGGCGGTCTGGGGCCAACGTCCTGACTTTC. The encoded protein is CASSQWRSGANVLTF.